Shown below are 2 T cell receptor beta chains from a single sample sequenced in a study of human T cells and chemical hapten exposure. TCRdb reprocessed the RACE reads via MiXCR and lists one record per CDR3 protein. The data show over 130,000 distinct CDR3 sequences, approximately 12% seen once. The time point was: patch test 2, 6 weeks after DPC sensitization. Treatment noted: therapeutic diphenylcyclopropenone sensitization with weekly scalp DPC. This specimen was whole blood, taken in connection with sensitization to the hapten diphenylcyclopropenone (DPC). The receptors were gathered from a woman in her fifties or sixties with alopecia areata. Some clones in this sample may be carry-over from other donors' samples.

The chain couples TRBV20-1 to TRBJ1-6, with 7 bases identical to TRBD1. Trimming cost V 4 bases and J 7 bases; bases outside gene matches: 7. This CDR3 is 14 amino acids long. Germline loops: CDR1 DFQATT, CDR2 SNEGSKA (reference sequence). CDR3 sequence reads: CSAMSTQGNSPLHF. The CDR3 coding sequence is TGCAGTGCTATGAGCACACAGGGGAATTCACCCCTCCACTTT.

This sequence joins TRBV12-5 and TRBJ2-7; no clear D gene. CDR1 is LGHNT, CDR2 FRNRAP, per germline. This CDR3 has 13 residues. Deletions cut 1 base from V and 1 base from J, with 5 bases between. The CDR3 region is CASGLASSYEQYF. CDR3 coding DNA: TGTGCTAGTGGTTTGGCCAGTTCCTACGAGCAGTACTTC.